The next 10 T cell receptor beta chains were all read from a single sample in a study of T cell repertoires in cytomegalovirus infection. Their recognized antigens are unknown. TCRdb re-derived calls from the reads in MiXCR, one entry per CDR3 protein. The data show about 130,000 distinct CDR3 sequences, with 32% seen just once and roughly half held by the top ten. This specimen was CD8+ T cells from cultured PBMCs, taken from culture after CMV antigen stimulation. These receptors all stem from a human donor in good health (CMV status not recorded). Some clones in this sample may be carry-over from other donors' samples.

This clonotype has more than one count but fewer than ten. J is TRBJ2-7 and V is TRBV27; no clear D. Trimming took off 5 bases at V and 2 bases at J, with 13 bases between the two ends. There are 14 residues in the CDR3. Looked up from germline, CDR1 is MNHEY and CDR2 is SMNVEV (reference sequence). The CDR3 here is CASSTSGRTYEQYF. The CDR3 bases are TGTGCCAGCAGTACCTCCGGGCGGACCTACGAGCAGTACTTC.

This clonotype was observed many times. The gene calls are TRBV7-6 and TRBJ2-7; either TRBD1 or TRBD2 may fit D (6 bases each). V lost 2 bases, J lost 7 bases, and 12 bases lay in between. CDR3 size: 13 residues. CDR1 is SGHVS and CDR2 is FNYEAQ in the germline V gene. In nucleotides, the CDR3 is TGTGCCAGCAGCTTATCGGGGGCGCGGGAGCAGTACTTC. It is translated as CASSLSGAREQYF.

This clonotype showed up just a few times. This sequence joins TRBV19 and TRBJ1-2; tentative D call: TRBD1 (5 bases). This CDR3 comprises 11 residues. The V gene lost 8 bases and the J gene lost 6 bases, with 10 bases spanning the gap. In germline, CDR1 is LNHDA, CDR2 SQIVND (reference sequence). Here the CDR3 reads CASSGDHGYTF. CDR3 nucleotides: TGTGCCAGTTCTGGGGACCATGGCTACACCTTC.

This clonotype has more than one count but fewer than ten. V usage is TRBV7-9 and J usage is TRBJ2-7; 7 positions agree with TRBD1. The CDR3 runs to 15 residues. With 2 bases clipped from V and 5 bases from J, the junction kept 9 bases outside the gene matches. Germline CDR1 and CDR2: SEHNR and FQNEAQ (reference sequence). The CDR3 loop reads CASSLSETGNNEQYF. The CDR3 bases are TGTGCCAGCAGCTTATCCGAGACAGGGAACAACGAGCAGTACTTC. The full variable domain, rest sourced from reference TRBV7-9 and TRBJ2-7, is DTGVSQNPRHKITKRGQNVTFRCDPISEHNRLYWYRQTLGQGPEFLTYFQNEAQLEKSRLLSDRFSAERPKGSFSTLEIQRTEQGDSAMYLCASSLSETGNNEQYFGPGTRLTVT.

This clonotype was counted ten times or more. The chain combines TRBV7-2 with TRBJ2-3; 8 bases fit TRBD2. Germline V gene sequence: CDR1 SGHTA, CDR2 FQGNSA. With V trimmed by 5 bases and J by 3 bases, 13 bases remained unmatched. This CDR3 has 17 amino acids. The CDR3 DNA is TGTGCCAGCAGCCCGTGGGACGGGGGGGCCTGGACAGATACGCAGTATTTT. Protein product: CASSPWDGGAWTDTQYF.

The V call is TRBV29-1, the J call TRBJ2-7; 8 bases line up with TRBD1. The germline V gene has CDR1 SQVTM and CDR2 ANQGSEA. V shed 5 bases and J 7 bases; nucleotides not matched to a gene: 7. This CDR3 is built from 12 residues. The CDR3 nucleotides are TGCAGCGTTTCAGGGGGCCGGCGGGAGCAGTACTTC. This gives the protein CSVSGGRREQYF.

This clonotype was seen only a few times. The chain links TRBV20-1 to TRBJ2-7; the D gene could be TRBD1 or TRBD2 (5 bases each). Germline loops: CDR1 DFQATT, CDR2 SNEGSKA (reference sequence). The CDR3 runs 13 residues. Trimming left V 0 bases short and J 7 bases short, with 13 bases between. The CDR3 DNA reads as TGCAGTGCTAGAGAGAGGGGCTTGATTGAGCAGTACTTC. This encodes CSARERGLIEQYF.

This clonotype was seen only a few times. The chain uses TRBV28 and TRBJ2-7; the D gene is possibly TRBD1 (6 bases). This CDR3 comprises 13 residues. Germline CDR1 MDHEN, CDR2 SYDVKM. Trimming removed 5 bases from V and 5 bases from J, with 13 bases in between. The CDR3 loop is CASSTRGVDEQYF. The CDR3 nucleotides read TGTGCCAGCAGTACCAGGGGAGTGGACGAGCAGTACTTC.

The chain links TRBV5-1 to TRBJ2-3, with a weak D call TRBD2 (5 bases). V gave up 6 bases and J gave up 7 bases, with 12 bases separating them. This CDR3 has 12 residues. Germline V gives CDR1 SGHRS, CDR2 YFSETQ. CDR3 sequence (DNA): TGCGCCAGCACGGACTTGAGGAATACGCAGTATTTT. This encodes CASTDLRNTQYF.

The chain is built from TRBV10-3 and TRBJ2-3; 11 bases map to TRBD2. J gave up 4 bases and V 0 bases, and 9 bases lay outside the gene matches. The CDR3 totals 18 residues. The germline V gene has CDR1 ENHRY and CDR2 SYGVKD. CDR3 sequence reads: CAISESSTSGGFSDTQYF. For the CDR3, the DNA is TGTGCCATCAGTGAGTCGTCAACTAGCGGGGGTTTCTCAGATACGCAGTATTTT.